This is a list of T cell receptor beta chains from one sample in a study of human T cells and chemical hapten exposure. TCRdb reprocessed the RACE reads with MiXCR, giving one entry per CDR3 protein. The repertoire includes tens of thousands of distinct CDR3 sequences, 12% of them detected once, and 2% to 3% sits in the top ten. The specimen comprised whole blood, sampled in connection with sensitization to the hapten diphenylcyclopropenone (DPC). The origin of the receptors is a man aged 25-40 years with alopecia areata. Some clones in this sample may be carry-over from other donors' samples. Both conserved end residues are part of each CDR3. Fields, in order: clone size, V gene, J gene, D gene, CDR3 protein. A D gene is named only where the DNA matches it firmly. Some rows mark clone size as missing; the rest say once, few, many or name a class of expanded clone.

clone_size: NA
v_call: TRBV5-5
j_call: TRBJ2-1
d_call: NA
cdr3_aa: CASSQSEGPDNEQFF

clone_size: many
v_call: TRBV3-1
j_call: TRBJ2-5
d_call: NA
cdr3_aa: CASSPMIVYYDQETQYF

clone_size: NA
v_call: TRBV20-1
j_call: TRBJ1-1
d_call: NA
cdr3_aa: CSARATRGARTEAFF

clone_size: many
v_call: TRBV5-1
j_call: TRBJ2-7
d_call: TRBD1
cdr3_aa: CASSPSPLTGGEAYEQYF

clone_size: many
v_call: TRBV29-1
j_call: TRBJ2-3
d_call: TRBD1
cdr3_aa: CSVGGQNTDTQYF

clone_size: many
v_call: TRBV30
j_call: TRBJ2-7
d_call: NA
cdr3_aa: CAWSVLRGAYEQYF

clone_size: many
v_call: TRBV11-2
j_call: TRBJ2-1
d_call: NA
cdr3_aa: CASNPSASSYNEQFF

clone_size: many
v_call: TRBV9
j_call: TRBJ2-1
d_call: TRBD1
cdr3_aa: CASSVASGTGPSSYNEQFF

clone_size: NA
v_call: TRBV3-1
j_call: TRBJ1-1
d_call: NA
cdr3_aa: CASSTATGRTTEAFF

clone_size: few
v_call: TRBV28
j_call: TRBJ1-5
d_call: NA
cdr3_aa: CASSFQNSNQPQHF

clone_size: many
v_call: TRBV10-3
j_call: TRBJ2-1
d_call: NA
cdr3_aa: CAISESSSPGPFRNEQFF

clone_size: NA
v_call: TRBV10-3
j_call: TRBJ1-2
d_call: NA
cdr3_aa: CAIMCRNYGYTF

clone_size: few
v_call: TRBV27
j_call: TRBJ1-5
d_call: NA
cdr3_aa: CASSQFVAGNQPQHF

clone_size: NA
v_call: TRBV12-3/TRBV12-4
j_call: TRBJ2-3
d_call: NA
cdr3_aa: CASSSGRVIDTQYF

clone_size: few
v_call: TRBV4-2
j_call: TRBJ2-5
d_call: TRBD2
cdr3_aa: CASSQGGGGAEETQYF

clone_size: NA
v_call: TRBV9
j_call: TRBJ1-6
d_call: NA
cdr3_aa: CASSEGASSYNSPLHF

clone_size: many
v_call: TRBV28
j_call: TRBJ2-7
d_call: NA
cdr3_aa: CASSFSWYEQYF

clone_size: few
v_call: TRBV5-5
j_call: TRBJ2-2
d_call: TRBD1
cdr3_aa: CASSPGQALNTGELFF

clone_size: many
v_call: TRBV5-4
j_call: TRBJ1-3
d_call: NA
cdr3_aa: CASSFGRISENTIYF

clone_size: many
v_call: TRBV7-2
j_call: TRBJ2-7
d_call: NA
cdr3_aa: CASSSDGYEQYF

clone_size: many
v_call: TRBV30
j_call: TRBJ1-5
d_call: NA
cdr3_aa: CAWSGEDGSPQHF

clone_size: few
v_call: TRBV27
j_call: TRBJ1-5
d_call: NA
cdr3_aa: CASTPSRGLNQPQHF

clone_size: many
v_call: TRBV28
j_call: TRBJ1-2
d_call: NA
cdr3_aa: CGAGLTNYGYTF

clone_size: many
v_call: TRBV11-2
j_call: TRBJ1-2
d_call: NA
cdr3_aa: CASSLDIGQLNYGYTF

clone_size: few
v_call: TRBV18
j_call: TRBJ1-5
d_call: NA
cdr3_aa: CASSPNDGVGKPQHF

clone_size: many
v_call: TRBV7-3
j_call: TRBJ2-3
d_call: TRBD2
cdr3_aa: CASSFLPSGGRTDTQYF

clone_size: many
v_call: TRBV10-3
j_call: TRBJ2-5
d_call: NA
cdr3_aa: CAICGESQETQYF

clone_size: few
v_call: TRBV29-1
j_call: TRBJ2-1
d_call: NA
cdr3_aa: CSVSDRNYNEQFF

clone_size: many
v_call: TRBV3-1
j_call: TRBJ2-5
d_call: NA
cdr3_aa: CASSQRGSRKETQYF

clone_size: NA
v_call: TRBV11-2
j_call: TRBJ2-1
d_call: TRBD2
cdr3_aa: CASSPTSGANNEQFF

clone_size: NA
v_call: TRBV5-5
j_call: TRBJ2-7
d_call: NA
cdr3_aa: CASSSPGPSSYEQYF

clone_size: NA
v_call: TRBV6-5
j_call: TRBJ2-7
d_call: TRBD1
cdr3_aa: CASRYRQGQYTYKQYF

clone_size: NA
v_call: TRBV29-1
j_call: TRBJ1-1
d_call: NA
cdr3_aa: CSVAGPAATEAFF

clone_size: few
v_call: TRBV20-1
j_call: TRBJ2-7
d_call: NA
cdr3_aa: CSASIGTSYEQYF

clone_size: few
v_call: TRBV27
j_call: TRBJ1-2
d_call: NA
cdr3_aa: CASSLEGSYGYTF

clone_size: few
v_call: TRBV20-1
j_call: TRBJ1-6
d_call: TRBD1
cdr3_aa: CSARGTGNNSPLHF

clone_size: NA
v_call: TRBV5-1
j_call: TRBJ2-4
d_call: NA
cdr3_aa: CASSLGAGALHF

clone_size: few
v_call: TRBV5-6
j_call: TRBJ1-5
d_call: NA
cdr3_aa: CASSPGPGRNQPQHF

clone_size: few
v_call: TRBV12-3/TRBV12-4
j_call: TRBJ2-2
d_call: TRBD2
cdr3_aa: CASSFGLAGGAGELFF

clone_size: many
v_call: TRBV7-2
j_call: TRBJ1-2
d_call: NA
cdr3_aa: CASTSGGYGYTF

clone_size: many
v_call: TRBV12-3/TRBV12-4
j_call: TRBJ2-5
d_call: TRBD2
cdr3_aa: CASSELAGAAVYF

clone_size: many
v_call: TRBV10-3
j_call: TRBJ2-7
d_call: NA
cdr3_aa: CAISDIYEQYF

clone_size: many
v_call: TRBV2
j_call: TRBJ2-3
d_call: TRBD1
cdr3_aa: CASSDRTGADTQYF

clone_size: many
v_call: TRBV28
j_call: TRBJ2-1
d_call: TRBD2
cdr3_aa: CASWTSGGEQFF

clone_size: many
v_call: TRBV24-1
j_call: TRBJ2-3
d_call: TRBD2
cdr3_aa: CATSGTSGGADTQYF

clone_size: NA
v_call: TRBV7-9
j_call: TRBJ2-7
d_call: NA
cdr3_aa: CASKSSPDSYEQYF

clone_size: NA
v_call: TRBV5-1
j_call: TRBJ1-5
d_call: NA
cdr3_aa: CASSSIDSSNQPQHF

clone_size: many
v_call: TRBV28
j_call: TRBJ1-5
d_call: NA
cdr3_aa: CASRRDTSNQPQHF

clone_size: many
v_call: TRBV10-3
j_call: TRBJ1-1
d_call: NA
cdr3_aa: CAISSQMGGNTEAFF

clone_size: NA
v_call: TRBV12-3/TRBV12-4
j_call: TRBJ2-1
d_call: TRBD1
cdr3_aa: CASSSSPGQGSYNEQFF

clone_size: many
v_call: TRBV6-1
j_call: TRBJ1-1
d_call: NA
cdr3_aa: CANRVHSGAEAFF

clone_size: few
v_call: TRBV9
j_call: TRBJ1-1
d_call: NA
cdr3_aa: CASSPLAGVREAFF

clone_size: many
v_call: TRBV5-1
j_call: TRBJ1-1
d_call: NA
cdr3_aa: CASSLEALHTEAFF

clone_size: few
v_call: TRBV14
j_call: TRBJ1-1
d_call: TRBD1
cdr3_aa: CASSQYRGTEAFF

clone_size: many
v_call: TRBV29-1
j_call: TRBJ2-7
d_call: TRBD1
cdr3_aa: CSVTTGYYEQYF

clone_size: few
v_call: TRBV18
j_call: TRBJ2-7
d_call: NA
cdr3_aa: CASSPTVVKSSYEQYF

clone_size: many
v_call: TRBV12-3/TRBV12-4
j_call: TRBJ2-7
d_call: NA
cdr3_aa: CASSLERLPFYEQYF

clone_size: few
v_call: TRBV18
j_call: TRBJ1-1
d_call: NA
cdr3_aa: CASSPTIRDTEAFF

clone_size: NA
v_call: TRBV29-1
j_call: TRBJ2-5
d_call: NA
cdr3_aa: CSVTAGIGTQYF